The TCR beta chain described here comes from a study of blood T cell repertoires in COVID-19 (TCRdb year 2020). In terms of the full investigation: The collaborator samples originated in the United States, Italy and Spain and spanned the acute and convalescent phases of COVID-19. The samples were drawn from the first 160 participants of the ongoing ImmuneRACE study and from 1,200 or so subjects provided by 6 global collaborators. The prospective study material was composed of cDNA or gDNA derived from T cells, B-cell-depleted T cells, or PBMCs. The repertoires were made available in a free public database intended to serve as a resource for research on the immune response to SARS-CoV-2. Subjects who had been exposed to COVID-19, were actively infected with it, or had recovered from it provided the deeply sampled blood TCRbeta repertoires that made up the dataset. Nearly every sample came with metadata listing a de-identified subject ID, COVID-19 status, age in years and sex. Where available, HLA class I and class II types were obtained from metadata supplied by the sample provider rather than from assay-based typing. Paper-wide results and their limitations: Clinical and demographic metadata were provided uncurated, with the amount varying by source and participant.

Compared with germline, V lacks 4 bases and J lacks 2 bases; bases without a gene match: 2. Including cysteine and phenylalanine, the CDR3 has 15 amino acids. The DNA shown is the 45-base CDR3, in frame from base 1. For CDR1 and CDR2, the germline V gene lists SGHRS and YFSETQ. In the case of this clone: Its antigen is currently not known. Base qualities are not recorded, but no much larger clone differs from it by a single base.

TCRbeta CDR3 regions were amplified from genomic DNA using the immunoSEQ Assay, a bias-controlled multiplex PCR. The source study handled its data this way. The number of nucleated cells in each sample was estimated from the amplification of reference gene primers within the assay. Sequence reads were collapsed and filtered to measure the absolute abundance of every unique TCRbeta CDR3 rearrangement. Productive Simpson clonality was computed per sample as the square root of Simpson's diversity index over productive rearrangements. TCRdb obtained this table from immuneACCESS and retained in-frame rearrangements with V and J assigned. These tables miss some clones; where compared with another copy, unresolved V genes account for less than half of the shortfall, and the remainder is unexplained. V, J and clone size are taken as reported in that table, and D and trimming were inferred from the DNA itself. The sample table holds around 250,000 clones, of which 85% to 90% were seen once. The leading ten clones occupy around 0.8% of the sample.

Enrolling through a virtual design, the prospective study's participants ranged in age from roughly 18 to 90 years and lived across roughly 23 United States geographic areas. Cohort assignment in the prospective study relied on participant-reported clinical history from a screening survey and a study questionnaire. Exposed participants had been in contact with someone with a PCR-confirmed or clinician-diagnosed COVID-19 case within 2 weeks of study entry. In the prospective study, whole blood, serum and a nasopharyngeal or oropharyngeal swab were collected from each participant by mobile phlebotomists. Participants in the prospective study had the option to provide additional blood draws and questionnaires over a 2-month period. Before DNA extraction, blood samples from the prospective study were shipped at room temperature or frozen.

The clonotype comes from a man aged 50 or older who had been exposed to COVID-19. Rearrangement joined TRBV5-1 to TRBJ1-3; TRBD1 matches 11 bases in the middle. Sequencing was carried out using PBMCs or T cells enriched from blood (not recorded which). The encoded CDR3 is CASSKGQGAGNTIYF. The nucleotide sequence reads as follows: TGCGCCAGCAGCAAGGGACAGGGGGCTGGAAACACCATATATTTT.